A selection of T cell receptor beta chains follows, all from one sample in a study of shared clonotypes between healthy human individuals. Only in-frame clones appear in the TCRdb table, and some are missing; sequencing was by immunoSEQ multiplex PCR. Of about 110,000 clones listed, about 71% are singletons. Input material: memory CD8+ T cells sorted from blood. The origin of the receptors is a woman aged 30 to 39 in good health. Both conserved end residues are part of each CDR3. D genes are given only for firm matches. The size of a clone is reported for some rows only, either as once, few or many, or as a class for expanded clones.

V gene: TRBV28; D gene: TRBD1; J gene: TRBJ1-2; clone size: -; CDR3 DNA: TGTGCCAGCAGTCCCCGGACAGGAAACTACAACTATGGCTACACCTTC; CDR3 protein: CASSPRTGNYNYGYTF
V gene: TRBV28; D gene: -; J gene: TRBJ1-5; clone size: -; CDR3 DNA: TGTGCCAGCAGTTTTCTCTTAGAGGGACTTGGTGGTTCACTTAGCAATCAGCCCCAGCATTTT; CDR3 protein: CASSFLLEGLGGSLSNQPQHF
V gene: TRBV4-2; D gene: -; J gene: TRBJ1-1; clone size: -; CDR3 DNA: TGTGCCAGCAGCTTTGTAGGGGATGCTTTCTTT; CDR3 protein: CASSFVGDAFF
V gene: TRBV5-4; D gene: -; J gene: TRBJ2-5; clone size: -; CDR3 DNA: TGTGCCAGCAGCATTAATCCTACCGGGACCGATGGGGAGACCCAGTACTTC; CDR3 protein: CASSINPTGTDGETQYF
V gene: TRBV28; D gene: -; J gene: TRBJ2-7; clone size: few; CDR3 DNA: TGTGCCAGCAGTTTATGGCCCGGGGACGAGCAGTACTTC; CDR3 protein: CASSLWPGDEQYF
V gene: TRBV11-2; D gene: -; J gene: TRBJ2-3; clone size: few; CDR3 DNA: TGTGCCAGCAGCTTAGTGGTCGCTACCCAGGATACGCAGTATTTT; CDR3 protein: CASSLVVATQDTQYF
V gene: TRBV19; D gene: -; J gene: TRBJ1-1; clone size: -; CDR3 DNA: TGTGCCAGTAGTATGGACGAGAACACTGAAGCTTTCTTT; CDR3 protein: CASSMDENTEAFF
V gene: TRBV27; D gene: -; J gene: TRBJ2-7; clone size: few; CDR3 DNA: TGTGCCAGCAGTGCCGGGTCAACCTACGAGCAGTACTTC; CDR3 protein: CASSAGSTYEQYF
V gene: TRBV6-1; D gene: -; J gene: TRBJ2-7; clone size: few; CDR3 DNA: TGTGCCAGCATTAAGCCTAGCTCCTACGAGCAGTACTTC; CDR3 protein: CASIKPSSYEQYF
V gene: TRBV4-1; D gene: -; J gene: TRBJ1-2; clone size: few; CDR3 DNA: TGCGCCAGCAGCCAAGAGTGGGCGGGCTATGGCTACACCTTC; CDR3 protein: CASSQEWAGYGYTF
V gene: TRBV6-5; D gene: -; J gene: TRBJ2-3; clone size: -; CDR3 DNA: TGTGCCAGCAGTCTAATGGGACGGAGCACAGATACGCAGTATTTT; CDR3 protein: CASSLMGRSTDTQYF
V gene: TRBV6-1; D gene: -; J gene: TRBJ1-4; clone size: -; CDR3 DNA: TGTGCCAGCAGTGATGGGGCAGGCCGCTATGAAAAACTGTTTTTT; CDR3 protein: CASSDGAGRYEKLFF
V gene: TRBV10-1; D gene: TRBD2; J gene: TRBJ2-5; clone size: -; CDR3 DNA: TGCGCCAGCAGTCGACTAGCGGGAGCTGGGGGAGAGACCCAGTACTTC; CDR3 protein: CASSRLAGAGGETQYF
V gene: TRBV29-1; D gene: -; J gene: TRBJ2-7; clone size: -; CDR3 DNA: TGCAGCGTTGCTGCTGAGTGTGGGGTTGGCCTCCTTGGCTACGAGCAGTACTTC; CDR3 protein: CSVAAECGVGLLGYEQYF
V gene: TRBV4-2; D gene: TRBD2; J gene: TRBJ2-4; clone size: -; CDR3 DNA: TGTGCCAGCAGCCAAGAACCGGGACTAGCGGGAGAGGAGGGTTGGTTGACCAAAAACATTCAGTACTTC; CDR3 protein: CASSQEPGLAGEEGWLTKNIQYF
V gene: TRBV10-3; D gene: -; J gene: TRBJ1-1; clone size: -; CDR3 DNA: TGTGCCATCAGTGAGTCCTGGGGAGAGGACACTGAAGCTTTCTTT; CDR3 protein: CAISESWGEDTEAFF
V gene: TRBV19; D gene: -; J gene: TRBJ2-4; clone size: few; CDR3 DNA: TGTGCCAGTAGTCCAACCGACAGAAAAGCCAAAAACATTCAGTACTTC; CDR3 protein: CASSPTDRKAKNIQYF
V gene: TRBV28; D gene: -; J gene: TRBJ1-5; clone size: -; CDR3 DNA: TGTGCCATCGATCAGGAGGGGAGGAGGTTTGATCAGCCCCAGCATTTT; CDR3 protein: CAIDQEGRRFDQPQHF
V gene: TRBV7-8; D gene: TRBD2; J gene: TRBJ2-1; clone size: many; CDR3 DNA: TGTGCCAGCAGCTTAGCTGGAACTAGCGTAAACAATGAGCAGTTCTTC; CDR3 protein: CASSLAGTSVNNEQFF
V gene: TRBV19; D gene: -; J gene: TRBJ2-7; clone size: -; CDR3 DNA: TGTGCCAGTAGTATAGCAGGGTCGGGGACAATGGTCTTC; CDR3 protein: CASSIAGSGTMVF
V gene: TRBV7-9; D gene: TRBD1; J gene: TRBJ1-1; clone size: -; CDR3 DNA: TGTGCCAGCAGCTTAGGATGGGGGCAGGGGGAGACGAGGAACACTGAAGCTTTCTTT; CDR3 protein: CASSLGWGQGETRNTEAFF
V gene: TRBV19; D gene: TRBD1; J gene: TRBJ1-5; clone size: once; CDR3 DNA: TGTGCCAGTAGTATAACAGGGGTCGGTCAGCCCCAGCATTTT; CDR3 protein: CASSITGVGQPQHF
V gene: TRBV5-1; D gene: TRBD2; J gene: TRBJ2-7; clone size: -; CDR3 DNA: TGCGCCAGCAGCACATCTAGCGGACTTTCCTACGAGCAGTACTTC; CDR3 protein: CASSTSSGLSYEQYF
V gene: TRBV9; D gene: -; J gene: TRBJ2-2; clone size: -; CDR3 DNA: TGTGCCAGCAGCGTATTGGACCTGGACACCGGGGAGCTGTTTTTT; CDR3 protein: CASSVLDLDTGELFF
V gene: TRBV7-9; D gene: TRBD1; J gene: TRBJ1-4; clone size: -; CDR3 DNA: TGTGCCAGCAGCCGAGGACAGGACCTTAATGAAAAACTGTTTTTT; CDR3 protein: CASSRGQDLNEKLFF
V gene: TRBV5-4; D gene: TRBD2; J gene: TRBJ2-1; clone size: once; CDR3 DNA: TGTGCCAGCAGCTTGGAAGCGGGAGTAAGGAATGAGCAGTTCTTC; CDR3 protein: CASSLEAGVRNEQFF
V gene: TRBV6-5; D gene: -; J gene: TRBJ2-2; clone size: once; CDR3 DNA: TGTGCCAGCAGGACGGGCACCGGGGAGCTGTTTTTT; CDR3 protein: CASRTGTGELFF
V gene: TRBV19; D gene: TRBD1; J gene: TRBJ2-1; clone size: few; CDR3 DNA: TGTGCCAGTAGTAGGACAGGGAGCTCCTACAATGAGCAGTTCTTC; CDR3 protein: CASSRTGSSYNEQFF
V gene: TRBV19; D gene: TRBD1; J gene: TRBJ2-1; clone size: -; CDR3 DNA: TGTGCCAGTAGAGATCATCAGGGGGCCGGTGAGCAGTTCTTC; CDR3 protein: CASRDHQGAGEQFF
V gene: TRBV25-1; D gene: -; J gene: TRBJ2-2; clone size: few; CDR3 DNA: TGTGCCAGCAGTGCTCATACAGCAATCATGATCGGGGAGCTGTTTTTT; CDR3 protein: CASSAHTAIMIGELFF
V gene: TRBV19; D gene: -; J gene: TRBJ1-1; clone size: -; CDR3 DNA: TGTGCCAGTAGTAGGGGCAACACTGAAGCTTTCTTT; CDR3 protein: CASSRGNTEAFF
V gene: TRBV15; D gene: TRBD1; J gene: TRBJ2-7; clone size: -; CDR3 DNA: TGTGCCACCAGCAGAGATCGGGTGGCAGGGGGTAACTACGAGCAGTACTTC; CDR3 protein: CATSRDRVAGGNYEQYF
V gene: TRBV6-1; D gene: -; J gene: TRBJ2-7; clone size: few; CDR3 DNA: TGTGCCAGCAGTGAAGCTGACAGCTCCTACGAGCAGTACTTC; CDR3 protein: CASSEADSSYEQYF
V gene: TRBV23-1; D gene: TRBD1; J gene: TRBJ1-3; clone size: -; CDR3 DNA: TGCGCCAGGGGGGGACAGGGGATGGACACCATATATTTT; CDR3 protein: CARGGQGMDTIYF
V gene: TRBV4-2; D gene: TRBD2; J gene: TRBJ2-5; clone size: few; CDR3 DNA: TGTGCCAGCAGCCAGGGGACTAGCGGGAATCAAGAGACCCAGTACTTC; CDR3 protein: CASSQGTSGNQETQYF
V gene: TRBV5-6; D gene: TRBD2; J gene: TRBJ2-5; clone size: -; CDR3 DNA: TGTGCCAGCAGCTTGAGAAGTCGCGGGAGAAAAGAGACCCAGTACTTC; CDR3 protein: CASSLRSRGRKETQYF
V gene: TRBV11-1; D gene: -; J gene: TRBJ2-7; clone size: -; CDR3 DNA: TGTGCCAGCAGCTTAGATATAGCTCGTGAGCAGTACTTC; CDR3 protein: CASSLDIAREQYF
V gene: TRBV18; D gene: -; J gene: TRBJ1-1; clone size: -; CDR3 DNA: TGTGCCAGCTCACTAAGCAGGGGAGGGATGAACACTGAAGCTTTCTTT; CDR3 protein: CASSLSRGGMNTEAFF
V gene: TRBV30; D gene: -; J gene: TRBJ2-1; clone size: -; CDR3 DNA: TGTGCCCTTATTTTACGGGAGCGGAGCTCCTACAATGAGCAGTTCTTC; CDR3 protein: CALILRERSSYNEQFF
V gene: TRBV29-1; D gene: TRBD2; J gene: TRBJ2-7; clone size: once; CDR3 DNA: TGCAGCGTTGAAGATCGAGAAACTAGCGGGTCTTCCTACGAGCAGTACTTC; CDR3 protein: CSVEDRETSGSSYEQYF
V gene: TRBV19; D gene: -; J gene: TRBJ2-2; clone size: -; CDR3 DNA: TGTGCCAGTAGTATTACAGGTCGGAGCTTGAACACCGGGGAGCTGTTTTTT; CDR3 protein: CASSITGRSLNTGELFF
V gene: TRBV6-1; D gene: -; J gene: TRBJ2-7; clone size: -; CDR3 DNA: TGTGCCAGCAGTCCTAGGACGCCTACCTACGAGCAGTACTTC; CDR3 protein: CASSPRTPTYEQYF
V gene: TRBV6-1; D gene: TRBD1; J gene: TRBJ1-5; clone size: -; CDR3 DNA: TGTGCCAGCAGGGAGACAGGGCCGCACCAGCCCCAGCATTTT; CDR3 protein: CASRETGPHQPQHF
V gene: TRBV15; D gene: -; J gene: TRBJ2-1; clone size: once; CDR3 DNA: TGTGCCACCAGCAGAGCTCCCCAGAACAATGAGCAGTTCTTC; CDR3 protein: CATSRAPQNNEQFF
V gene: TRBV18; D gene: -; J gene: TRBJ2-2; clone size: -; CDR3 DNA: TGTGCCAGCTCACCGGACTCGAACACCGGGGAGCTGTTTTTT; CDR3 protein: CASSPDSNTGELFF